This T cell receptor (beta chain) was found in a study of cytomegalovirus exposure and HLA in healthy donors. Trimming took 5 bases from V and 3 from J; bases not matched to a gene: 4. Germline assignment: CDR1 WSHSY and CDR2 SAAADI. The CDR3 is 13 amino acids. This table comes from immunoSEQ multiplex PCR, and its TCRdb copy is limited to in-frame clones, with some not included. The sample carries 180,000 or so clones, 65% to 90% recorded once. The clonotype was recovered from a woman in her 30s in good health and CMV-seropositive. Material: PBMCs. The chain has TRBV10-2 and TRBJ2-7, with 7 bases matching TRBD1. The CDR3 reads CASSLGQNYEQYF. CDR3 in DNA: TGCGCCAGCAGTCTGGGACAGAACTACGAGCAGTACTTC.